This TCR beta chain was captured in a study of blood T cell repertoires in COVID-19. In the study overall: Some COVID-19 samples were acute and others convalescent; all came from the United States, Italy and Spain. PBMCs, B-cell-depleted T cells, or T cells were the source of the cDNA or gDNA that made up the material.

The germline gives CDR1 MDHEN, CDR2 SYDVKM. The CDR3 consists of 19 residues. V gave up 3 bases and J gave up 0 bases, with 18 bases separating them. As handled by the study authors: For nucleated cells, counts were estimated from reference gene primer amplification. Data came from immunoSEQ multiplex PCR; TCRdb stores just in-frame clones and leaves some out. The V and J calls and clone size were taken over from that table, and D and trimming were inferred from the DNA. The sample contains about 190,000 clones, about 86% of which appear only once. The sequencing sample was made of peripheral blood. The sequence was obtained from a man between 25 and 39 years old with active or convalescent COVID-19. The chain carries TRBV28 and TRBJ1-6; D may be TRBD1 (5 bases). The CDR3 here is CASSFGHAGLRSYNSPLHF. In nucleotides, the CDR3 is TGTGCCAGCAGTTTCGGACACGCTGGTCTCCGCTCCTATAATTCACCCCTCCACTTT.